Included here is one T cell receptor beta chain sequence, with context. Its recognized antigen is unknown. No much larger clone exists at a distance of one base, and base qualities are not known. The cohort consisted of approximately 670 healthy bone marrow donors. At the time of sampling, every cohort member was nominally healthy, though immune exposures that went unrecorded were likely present. The donor was CMV seropositive and was included in the group of about 290 seropositive cohort members. Each donor provided a peripheral blood sample, and peripheral blood mononuclear cells were used for TCR beta sequencing. The Qiagen DNeasy Blood Extraction Kit was used to extract genomic DNA from the blood cell samples. The data were obtained in a study of cytomegalovirus exposure and HLA in healthy donors (dated by TCRdb to about 2017). A note on the overall study: In an earlier analysis of fewer than 750 of the donors, approximately 260 Gb of sequence data and some 100 million unique TCR beta sequences from roughly 200 million T cells were reported. Class I and class II HLA loci were covered by the typing at four-digit resolution. The study combined high-throughput TCR immunosequencing, statistical association of individual TCRs with disease status, and machine learning to predict cytomegalovirus infection status. The study aimed to test whether cataloging public T cell receptors could reveal signatures of past pathogen exposure. Of the roughly 390 genotyped donors, over 65% fell in the genetic ancestry cluster associated with self-reported Caucasian donors. Roughly five DR-DQ haplotypes were handled as single units for association and clustering, since linkage in the cohort was strong. Donor age, sex, ethnicity and CMV serostatus were compiled alongside the repertoire data. A later genetic analysis took genome-wide SNP genotypes for about 55% of the roughly 700 donors and used that subset as a discovery cohort. The number of typed donors differed by locus: 629-630 for A, B, C, DRB1 and DQB1; approximately 530 for DQA1; 606 for DPA1; and 400 to 480 for DPB1. To decide whether each TCR beta V gene segment behaved as functional or pseudogenic, an earlier analysis of some 600 of the donors relied on high-throughput TCR beta sequencing. Along with the roughly 670-subject first cohort, a separate validation cohort of roughly 110 different subjects was used. Using immunosequencing, the study profiled T cell repertoires from about 650 subjects and related those repertoires to cytomegalovirus serostatus. All discovery cohort repertoires had been generated using a single sequencing platform. In the later analysis, no new phenotypic data were used to find candidate immune exposures; instead, reliance was placed on TCR beta sequences and their occurrence across donors. On average, over 200,000 unique TCR beta nucleotide sequences were sequenced per donor among a few hundred genotyped donors of the cohort, with approximately 18% of those sequences being non-productive. An early release that covered about 600 HLA-typed donors contained about 290 gigabases of sequencing data and around 85 million unique TCR sequences. A later analysis re-analyzed previously published TCR beta repertoires from 666 donors and added high-resolution HLA genotyping to study TCR occurrence patterns. Beyond this particular receptor, the publication reports: A later genetic analysis associated a missense DCLRE1C variant with V-gene and J-gene trimming of TCR beta chains, and an independent cohort replicated the association. The only immune exposure information available for the cohort was CMV serostatus. The authors suggested that the approach could potentially be extended to other disease states and immunological phenotypes. Because HLA typing was unavailable for some donors at each locus, only the typed subset was used in association tests. A further reported finding was that TCR beta sequences accurately predicted the HLA-A and HLA-B alleles for most subjects in the first cohort. A later analysis found that most CMV-associated TCR beta chains appeared HLA-restricted, with HLA associations seemingly driven largely by CMV exposure. Some IMGT-functional V segments, including TRBV6-2 and TRBV6-3, could not be distinguished by the 87-base-pair reads and were therefore excluded. At a false discovery rate of 0.05, a later analysis linked 16,951 TCR beta sequences to specific HLA alleles. According to a later genetic analysis, donors in an Asian-associated ancestry cluster had fewer N-insertions in productive TCRs than the approximately 670-donor mean. About 15 rarely observed V segments, including chromosome 9 orphons, were excluded from the earlier analysis of about 610 of the donors because counts were too low. Strong co-occurrence of HLA alleles, especially DR and DQ, made assigning TCR associations to individual alleles difficult. Most TCR sequences were observed very rarely across donors, whereas some public TCRs were present in many individuals. Only TCR beta chains were sequenced in this cohort, and the absence of alpha or paired-chain data limited detectable features. Linkage disequilibrium might explain the correlated functional status among segregating V segments, but an unknown experimental factor could not be excluded. Several of the top co-occurrence clusters appeared to be linked to parvovirus B19, influenza, CMV and Epstein-Barr virus, according to a later analysis. Compared with equally common non-associated chains, HLA-associated TCR beta chains in a later analysis were more clonally expanded and had lower generation probabilities. An earlier analysis of around 500 of the donors showed that most TCR beta V segments appeared in productive rearrangements either about 87% or about 30% of the time, which broadly matched IMGT annotations. A cluster of highly shared sequence variants was judged likely to be a technical artifact of the sequencing pipeline. In vitro tests confirmed that a few of the cytomegalovirus-associated TCR beta chains recognize cytomegalovirus antigens. Presence/absence analyses assumed roughly uniform sequencing depth across donors, an assumption that may not hold. Cytomegalovirus status was reported to be diagnosed by the classifier with high specificity and sensitivity in both the original and validation cohorts. The study listed 164 TCR beta chains as associated with cytomegalovirus. In a later analysis, the rate of TCR association differed among HLA loci, with DRB1 alleles having the most associated TCRs and HLA-C alleles having the fewest.

The protocol used for the library was the immunoSEQ multiplex PCR assay. The multiplex PCR relied on a mix of 60 forward primers for TCR Vbeta segments and 13 reverse primers for TCR Jbeta segments. A multiplex PCR assay on genomic DNA amplified the CDR3 region of rearranged TCR beta genes. The Illumina HiSeq System was used to sequence the amplified TCR beta libraries as 87-base-pair reads. Processing in the source paper ran as follows. In a later analysis, tens of millions of unique TCR beta chains were counted across the approximately 620 repertoires, and approximately 9.9 million of these chains were shared by at least two donors. Raw reads were error-corrected and collapsed into unique sequences by a nearest-neighbor algorithm in which closely related sequences were merged to remove PCR and sequencing errors. V, D and J gene segments were assigned by aligning CDR3 sequences to IMGT reference sequences. For a sequence to be retained, a match of at least six nucleotides was required to both a V gene segment and a J gene segment. Rearrangements were classified as productive when the CDR3 lacked stop codons and remained in frame with V and J, and all other rearrangements were classified as non-productive. Following IMGT convention, CDR3 was defined as the stretch from the second conserved V-encoded cysteine to the conserved J-encoded phenylalanine. Sequences without an unambiguous match to a single V gene segment were excluded from the earlier analysis of approximately 560 of the donors. In an earlier analysis of 587 of the donors, a V segment was called functional when productive rearrangements were above 56.7%, and segregating when the standard deviation between donors exceeded 5%. A statistical classification framework was built to diagnose cytomegalovirus status from the catalog of TCR beta chain sequences. V and J gene assignment, in a later analysis, came from comparing TCR nucleotide sequences with IMGT/GENE-DB human TR gene sequences. The TCRdist pipeline was used in a later analysis to assign CDR3 sequences and most-parsimonious VDJ recombination scenarios. In a later analysis, each TCR beta chain was defined by its CDR3 amino acid sequence together with its V-gene family, and reads without a unique V-gene family were excluded. As a way to deal with suspected cross-contamination and a sequencing artifact, a later analysis dropped 592 nucleotide sequences that were highly shared and had low generation probability. For each public chain, a later analysis derived a clonal expansion index from normalized ranks of inferred template counts within each repertoire. In a later analysis, generation probabilities were computed with a VDJ recombination model fitted to out-of-frame rearrangements, and the resulting probabilities were checked against IGoR. In a later analysis, hypergeometric tests were used to score TCR-TCR, TCR-HLA and TCR-CMV co-occurrence, with a repertoire-size bias correction applied to TCR pairs. A later analysis estimated false discovery rates by permuting HLA or CMV assignments 20 times. A later analysis grouped co-occurring TCRs with DBSCAN, adding TCRdist sequence similarity when clustering within HLA-allele-positive subsets. Repertoires with fewer than 30,000 or more than 120,000 public chains, plus five repertoires with anomalous nucleotide sharing, were excluded from co-occurrence clustering. TCRdb provides this immuneACCESS table in a form limited to in-frame rearrangements. Some clones are lacking; in checked studies, under half of them reflect an unresolved V gene, and why the rest are absent is not known. V and J calls and clone size are as listed in that table; D and trimming were resolved from the DNA. The sample table shows under 200,000 clones, and 81% are seen once. The ten largest account for 1% to 1.5% of the sample.

The CDR3 measures 15 amino acids from cysteine to phenylalanine. Of all the DNA, just the CDR3 is kept, 45 bases in frame from base 1. V lost 6 bases and J lost 2 bases; the stretch between them is 15 bases long. The germline V gene gives CDR1 as KGHSH and CDR2 as LQKENI. Sequencing was carried out using PBMCs. The sequence was collected from a man aged 45-60 years in good health and CMV-seropositive. The chain uses TRBV18 and TRBJ2-3; TRBD2 is possibly the D segment (6 matching bases). The DNA sequence is TGTGCCAGCTCGTCGGACTACCTTTCCACAGATACGCAGTATTTT. It specifies CASSSDYLSTDTQYF.